Shown below are 22 T cell receptor beta chains from a single sample sequenced in a study of tissue T cells after allogeneic stem cell transplantation. Time point in this sample: mouse harvest day 14 after allogeneic transplant. Tail vein injection delivered 10^7 T-cell-depleted bone marrow cells and 10^6 splenic CD5+ T cells. The protocol was immunoSEQ multiplex PCR, while the TCRdb copy is restricted to in-frame clones and leaves out a portion. Of approximately 5,700 clones in the sample, 45% to 55% are singletons; the top ten hold approximately 15%. What was sequenced was gut tissue. The receptors originated from a female BALB/c mouse given C57BL/6 T cells with graft-versus-host disease after an allogeneic hematopoietic cell transplant.

This clone is large (0.1 to 1%) within its sample. Gene names are the mouse ones. The read gets to within 1 residue of the CDR3 end, and the germline J gene fills in the rest. The chain uses TRBV19 and TRBJ2-1; 9 bases are shared with TRBD1. This CDR3 region has 15 residues. CDR1 and CDR2 from the germline V gene are FNHDT and SITEND (reference sequence). V lost 2 bases and J lost 2; bases outside the gene matches: 2. The sequenced part of the CDR3 DNA is TGTGCCAGCAGTATTCGGGACAGGGACTATGCTGAGCAGTTC. Protein sequence: CASSIRDRDYAEQF. The CDR3 as a whole reads CASSIRDRDYAEQFF.

As to this clone: Genes and germline come from the mouse. Coverage ceases 1 residue before the CDR3 finishes, and the germline J gene fills in the end. The chain employs TRBV3 and TRBJ1-2; no firm D call. Trimming shortened V by 1 base and J by 1 base, and 4 bases separated the two germline ends. CDR1 is SNHLY, CDR2 FYNGKV, per germline (reference sequence). The CDR3 totals 13 residues. CDR3 DNA, as far as it was read: TGTGCCAGCAGCTTAGTCAGAAACTCCGACTACACC. This gives the protein CASSLVRNSDYT. The complete CDR3 protein is CASSLVRNSDYTF.

This clone is medium-sized (0.01 to 0.1%) within its sample. Gene names denote mouse genes. The DNA ends 1 residue before the CDR3 does, and the rest of the CDR3 is filled in from the germline J gene. The rearrangement uses TRBV3 and TRBJ1-5; weak D call: TRBD1 (6 bases). The germline V gene encodes CDR1 SNHLY and CDR2 FYNGKV (reference sequence). CDR3 length: 15 residues. V was cut by 1 base and J by 0 bases, with 7 bases left in between. The sequenced CDR3 bases are TGTGCCAGCAGCTTAGACAGGGTTAACAACCAGGCTCCGCTT. This codes for CASSLDRVNNQAPL. The complete CDR3 sequence is CASSLDRVNNQAPLF. The full variable domain, with the rest looked up from reference TRBV3 and TRBJ1-5, is GPKVLQIPSHQIIDMGQMVTLNCDPVSNHLYFYWYKQILGQQMEFLVNFYNGKVMEKSKLFKDQFSVERPDGSYFTLKIQPTALEDSAVYFCASSLDRVNNQAPLFGEGTRLSVL.

As to this clone: Gene labels here are mouse ones. The CDR3 extends 1 residue past the end of the read, so its final part is completed from the germline J gene. This sequence joins TRBV3 and TRBJ1-4; 8 positions agree with TRBD1. The V gene's germline CDR1 is SNHLY and CDR2 FYNGKV (reference sequence). V lost 5 bases and J lost 3; bases outside the gene matches: 2. This CDR3 region has 14 residues. The DNA read from the CDR3 is TGTGCCAGCAGCCCACAGGGGGCCAACGAAAGATTATTT. It specifies CASSPQGANERLF. The complete CDR3 reads CASSPQGANERLFF.

With regard to this clone: Gene names refer to mouse genes. The CDR3 end falls 1 residue outside the read, so it is completed with the germline J gene. J is TRBJ1-1 and V is TRBV24, with D unclear. V dropped 7 bases and J dropped 3 bases, with 12 bases sitting between them. The CDR3 runs to 13 residues. CDR1 is KGHTA and CDR2 is FRNEEI in the germline V gene. The CDR3 bases that were read are TGTGCCAGCACTCCCCGACAATACACAGAAGTCTTC. Translating it yields CASTPRQYTEVF. Given in full, the CDR3 is CASTPRQYTEVFF.

Comments on this clone: Here the gene names and germline are mouse. With the read ending 1 residue before the CDR3 end, the germline J gene is used to fill in that end. The J gene is TRBJ2-1, the V gene TRBV3; weak D call: TRBD1 (7 bases). Looked up from germline, CDR1 is SNHLY and CDR2 is FYNGKV (reference sequence). CDR3 size: 13 residues. V was trimmed by 4 bases and J by 5 bases, leaving 9 bases between them. The CDR3 loop reads CASSSRGDAEQFF. The CDR3 bases that were read are TGTGCCAGCAGCTCCAGGGGGGATGCTGAGCAGTTC.

In this sample, this clone turned up once. Gene names refer to mouse genes. The CDR3 end falls 1 residue outside the read, so it is completed with the germline J gene. This chain connects TRBV23 to TRBJ1-1; the table's D call, TRBD1, was not checked against the DNA. The CDR3 runs to 12 residues. Germline-derived CDR1 and CDR2 are KGHTA and FQNQQP. CDR3 in amino acids: CSSGTANTEVFF. The CDR3 DNA, read in part, is TGCTCCAGCGGGACAGCAAACACAGAAGTCTTC.

This clone turned up a few times. The germline and genes are mouse ones. The read finishes 1 residue shy of the CDR3 end, and the germline J gene is used to complete it. The chain recombines TRBV26 with TRBJ2-7; D unclear. The V gene lost 0 bases and the J gene lost 2 bases, with 5 bases spanning the gap. This CDR3 has 13 amino acids. Germline assignment: CDR1 KGHPV and CDR2 FQNQEV (reference sequence). The CDR3 loop reads CASSLSGPYEQYF. The sequenced CDR3 bases are TGTGCCAGCAGTCTGTCGGGCCCCTATGAACAGTAC.

This clone is medium-sized by share. Gene names are mouse gene names. From the germline J gene comes the end of the CDR3, since the read stops 1 residue before it. The chain employs TRBV23 and TRBJ1-6; the tabulated D call, TRBD1, remains unverified against the DNA. TRBJ1-6 carries the ORF label, with uncertain function. This CDR3 has 15 amino acids. Germline V gene data show CDR1 as KGHTA and CDR2 as FQNQQP. The CDR3 region is CSSSSGTENNSPLYF. Partial CDR3 DNA: TGCTCCAGCAGTTCCGGGACAGAAAATAATTCGCCCCTCTAC.

This clone was seen a few times. Germline and genes here are mouse. With the read ending 1 residue before the CDR3 end, the germline J gene is used to fill in that end. The gene calls are TRBV13-2 and TRBJ2-3; D is perhaps TRBD1 (5 bases). Trimming stripped 4 bases from V and 0 bases from J, with 9 bases between. Germline CDR1 and CDR2: NNHNN and SYGAGS (reference sequence). This CDR3 is 14 amino acids long. The CDR3 sequence: CASGRTLSAETLYF. CDR3 bases read: TGTGCCAGCGGTCGGACACTTAGTGCAGAAACGCTGTAT.

On this clone: Gene names are mouse gene names. Read sequence stops 1 residue before the CDR3 end, and the germline J gene provides the missing end. The chain uses TRBV23 and TRBJ2-7; the table's D call, TRBD2, has no DNA check behind it. CDR1 and CDR2 from the germline V gene are KGHTA and FQNQQP. CDR3 length equals 13 residues. Incomplete CDR3 DNA: TGCTCCAGCAGTCAACTGGGGGGGTATGAACAGTAC. It translates to CSSSQLGGYEQY. The complete CDR3 reads CSSSQLGGYEQYF. The complete variable domain, with remaining parts taken from reference TRBV23 and TRBJ2-7, reads DAAVTQKPRYLIKMKGQEAEMKCIPEKGHTAVFWYQQKQSKELKFLIYFQNQQPLDQIDMVKERFSAVCPSSSLCSLGIRTCEAEDSALYLCSSSQLGGYEQYFGPGTRLTVL.

The table lists this clone with a count of one. Germline and genes: mouse. The CDR3 extends 1 residue past the end of the read, so its final part is completed from the germline J gene. The V call is TRBV23, the J call TRBJ1-4; no check of the table's D call, TRBD1, against the DNA was made. Per germline, CDR1 KGHTA and CDR2 FQNQQP. The CDR3 has 14 residues. The CDR3 DNA, read in part, is TGCTCCAGCACCCCCGAGACAGGGAACGAAAGATTATTT. Protein product: CSSTPETGNERLF. The full-length CDR3 reads as CSSTPETGNERLFF.

In its sample, this clone ranks as medium-sized. Gene names are the mouse ones. Sequencing ends 1 residue short of the CDR3 end; the germline J gene provides the rest. V usage is TRBV12-2 and J usage is TRBJ1-3, with 7 bases that match TRBD1. Per germline, CDR1 SGHLS and CDR2 HYDKME. V lost 1 base to trimming and J lost 4 bases; unmatched junction nucleotides: 3. CDR3 length: 14 residues. The CDR3 reads CASSLARGGNTLYF. The sequenced part of the CDR3 DNA is TGTGCCAGCTCTCTGGCCAGGGGGGGAAATACGCTCTAT.

This clone is medium-sized in the sample. The genes are named according to mouse. The read is 1 residue too short to cover the CDR3 end, so that end is filled in from the germline J gene. The rearrangement uses TRBV23 and TRBJ1-3. Germline V CDR1 and CDR2: KGHTA, FQNQQP. The CDR3 is 14 residues long. The covered CDR3 bases are TGCTCCAGCAGTCAGGGGGCGCCTGGAAATACGCTCTAT. It codes for CSSSQGAPGNTLY. The full CDR3 reads CSSSQGAPGNTLYF.

Of note for this clone: Gene names are the mouse ones. The CDR3 end lies 1 residue beyond the end of the read and is filled in from the germline J gene. The rearrangement uses TRBV23 and TRBJ1-4; TRBD1 is taken as the D call from the table, unchecked against the DNA. Germline assignment: CDR1 KGHTA and CDR2 FQNQQP. This CDR3 is built from 15 residues. This chain's CDR3 is CSSSQPGQGTERLFF. CDR3 bases read: TGCTCCAGCAGTCAACCGGGACAGGGGACCGAAAGATTATTT. Using reference TRBV23 and TRBJ1-4 for the parts outside the CDR3, the full variable domain is DAAVTQKPRYLIKMKGQEAEMKCIPEKGHTAVFWYQQKQSKELKFLIYFQNQQPLDQIDMVKERFSAVCPSSSLCSLGIRTCEAEDSALYLCSSSQPGQGTERLFFGHGTKLSVL.

Of note for this clone: Here the gene names and germline are mouse. The read finishes 1 residue shy of the CDR3 end, and the germline J gene is used to complete it. The gene calls are TRBV1 and TRBJ1-1; unclear D gene. Germline CDR1 and CDR2: NSQYPW and LRSPGD (reference sequence). CDR3 length equals 14 residues. Trimming cost V 3 bases and J 1 base, with 9 bases left between them. The CDR3 loop is CTCSARQKNTEVFF. The sequenced CDR3 bases are TGCACCTGCAGTGCGAGACAAAAAAACACAGAAGTCTTC.

Turning to this clone: Mouse gene names and germline throughout. The CDR3 end falls 1 residue outside the read, so it is completed with the germline J gene. The V gene is TRBV26, the J gene TRBJ2-1, with D perhaps being TRBD1 or TRBD2 (5 bases each). The V end was cut by 2 bases, the J end by 7 bases, with 9 bases between. CDR1 and CDR2 from the germline V gene are KGHPV and FQNQEV (reference sequence). The CDR3 totals 13 residues. CDR3 sequence: CASSLGGWAEQFF. The covered CDR3 bases are TGTGCCAGCAGTCTGGGGGGTTGGGCTGAGCAGTTC.

With regard to this clone: The germline and genes are mouse ones. The read falls 1 residue short of the CDR3 end, and the missing part is taken from the germline J gene. The gene calls are TRBV14 and TRBJ2-5, with D possibly TRBD1 on 8 matching bases. The CDR3 sequence is 13 residues long. V was cut by 4 bases and J by 6 bases, with 12 bases left in between. Germline V gene data show CDR1 as SGHDT and CDR2 as FRDEAV. CDR3 amino acids: CASSLQGGDTQYF. CDR3 bases read: TGTGCCAGCAGTCTACAGGGGGGCGACACCCAGTAC.

For this clone: The listed genes are named as in mouse. The missing CDR3 end, 1 residue past where the read stops, is filled in from the germline J gene. V is TRBV29 and J is TRBJ2-7; the match to TRBD1 covers 9 bases. The junction had 4 bases not matched to a gene; V was cut back by 0 bases and J by 7 bases. CDR1 is MSHET, CDR2 SYDVDS, per germline. The CDR3 loop spans 14 amino acids. CDR3 DNA, as far as it was read: TGTGCTAGCAGTTTATCGAGACAGGGGGGGGAACAGTAC. As protein: CASSLSRQGGEQY. The entire CDR3 reads CASSLSRQGGEQYF.

This clone was seen only a few times. All gene names here are mouse names. The missing CDR3 end, 1 residue past where the read stops, is filled in from the germline J gene. The chain is built from TRBV26 and TRBJ2-3; possibly TRBD2 for D (6 bases). The V and J ends lost 6 bases and 5 bases respectively, with 9 bases between them. The CDR3 covers 12 residues. Per the germline V gene, CDR1 is KGHPV and CDR2 is FQNQEV (reference sequence). The CDR3 spells CASRRLEETLYF. The DNA read from the CDR3 is TGTGCCAGCAGAAGACTGGAAGAAACGCTGTAT.

This clone has just one count. These gene names are mouse names. The observed sequence ends 1 residue before the CDR3 terminus, with the missing tail filled in from the germline J gene. The J gene is TRBJ2-3, the V gene TRBV12-1; 7 positions agree with TRBD1. After removal of 6 bases from V and 1 base from J, the junction contained 3 bases not matched to a gene. CDR3 size: 13 residues. From germline, CDR1 is SGHSN and CDR2 HYEKVE. CDR3 amino acids: CASNRGGAETLYF. The CDR3 DNA, read in part, is TGTGCCAGCAACAGGGGTGGTGCAGAAACGCTGTAT.

This clone was seen only a few times. Gene names denote mouse genes. The DNA ends 1 residue before the CDR3 does, and the rest of the CDR3 is filled in from the germline J gene. The J gene is TRBJ2-5, the V gene TRBV19; D ambiguous. Germline CDR1 FNHDT, CDR2 SITEND (reference sequence). Trimming pared 4 bases from V and 0 bases from J, leaving 9 bases between. The CDR3 runs 14 residues. CDR3 sequence: CASSPEFNQDTQYF. The sequenced part of the CDR3 DNA is TGTGCCAGCAGTCCAGAGTTTAACCAAGACACCCAGTAC.